This T cell receptor beta chain is drawn from a study of T cell responses to AZD1222 COVID-19 vaccine. Study in general: Investigators merged groups given second doses at roughly 4 or roughly 12 weeks. Whole-study findings and limits: Most donors were white British, females outnumbered males, and clonal diversity was possibly underestimated.

Sequenced by immunoSEQ multiplex PCR; TCRdb stores in-frame clones only, minus some. The sample holds about 100,000 clones, about nine tenths seen once. The CDR3 totals 13 residues. Germline V gives CDR1 LNHDA, CDR2 SQIVND (reference sequence). V shed 3 bases and J shed 6 bases, with 12 bases lying between them. About this clone itself: Its antigen is currently unknown.

The sample here was peripheral blood, taken on day 0 of AZD1222 vaccination. The gene calls are TRBV19 and TRBJ2-7; D ambiguous. The receptor was isolated from an adult in good health. Here the CDR3 reads CASSIFHLAEQYF. In nucleotides, the CDR3 is TGTGCCAGTAGTATCTTCCACTTAGCCGAGCAGTACTTC.